The 16 T cell receptor beta chains below were found in one sample sequenced in a study of regulatory T cells in long-lasting Graves disease. Time point described: newly diagnosed GD, antithyroid drugs for less than 3 months. PBMC RNA served as the TCR library source. Arm-PCR of CDR3 regions and iRepertoire HTBI primers were used to build TCR beta libraries. TCRdb called the multiplex PCR reads again in MiXCR, with one record for every CDR3 protein. In the table there are about 470,000 distinct CDR3 sequences, 15% of which are singletons. A further study also used this sample, focusing on T cells in Graves' hyperthyroidism and ophthalmopathy.

The sequenced sample was peripheral blood mononuclear cells (PBMCs), obtained at new diagnosis, from a patient treated with antithyroid drugs. These receptor sequences come from a woman aged 30 to 39 with Graves disease.

The V call is TRBV19, the J call TRBJ2-2, with D possibly being TRBD1 (5 bases). V shed 7 bases and J shed 7 bases, with 16 bases lying between them. Germline V gene lookup returns CDR1 LNHDA and CDR2 SQIVND (reference sequence). This CDR3 region has 14 residues. CDR3 nucleotide sequence: TGTGCCAGTAATATTGCCCAGGGCGGCGGGGAGCTGTTTTTT. Residues: CASNIAQGGGELFF.

The rearrangement links TRBV5-1 to TRBJ1-4; D call uncertain. CDR3 size: 19 residues. The V end was cut by 3 bases, the J end by 0 bases, with 21 bases between. Germline CDR1 reads SGHRS; CDR2 reads YFSETQ. The CDR3 DNA is TGCGCCAGCAGCTCCCGTCCAGGAGGGAGAGTTGCAACTAATGAAAAACTGTTTTTT. Its translation: CASSSRPGGRVATNEKLFF.

This clonotype was detected ten times or more. The chain carries TRBV7-9 and TRBJ2-5; D is possibly TRBD1 (6 bases). CDR3 length: 14 residues. Trimming stripped 5 bases from V and 1 base from J, with 11 bases between. CDR1 is SEHNR, CDR2 FQNEAQ, per germline (reference sequence). CDR3 nucleotides: TGTGCCAGCAGCCAACAGGACAGCCAAGAGACCCAGTACTTC. Residues: CASSQQDSQETQYF.

The V call is TRBV9, the J call TRBJ2-1, with 10 bases fitting TRBD2. CDR1 and CDR2 from the germline V gene are SGDLS and YYNGEE. The CDR3 spans 17 residues. Trimming cost V 3 bases and J 5 bases; bases outside gene matches: 11. CDR3 coding DNA: TGTGCCAGCAGCGGAGTGCTAGCGGGAGATCCTCACAATGAGCAGTTCTTC. Translated, it gives CASSGVLAGDPHNEQFF.

This clonotype was observed many times. The chain carries TRBV27 and TRBJ2-3; the D is unclear. Trimming pared 4 bases from V and 0 bases from J, leaving 11 bases between. The CDR3 runs 15 residues. Germline lookup yields CDR1 MNHEY and CDR2 SMNVEV (reference sequence). The CDR3 bases are TGTGCCAGCAGTTCTCCAGGAACTAGCACAGATACGCAGTATTTT. It codes for CASSSPGTSTDTQYF.

In this sample, this clonotype turned up many times. This chain links TRBV9 with TRBJ2-3, with a weak D call TRBD2 (5 bases). The V end was cut by 6 bases, the J end by 0 bases, with 14 bases between. The CDR3 is made up of 15 amino acids. Germline V gene sequence: CDR1 SGDLS, CDR2 YYNGEE. The CDR3 nucleotides read TGTGCCAGCAATAGAAGAGGGCCTAGCACAGATACGCAGTATTTT. Translating gives CASNRRGPSTDTQYF.

This clonotype came up many times. This chain connects TRBV20-1 to TRBJ2-1; D possibly corresponds to TRBD2 (6 bases). The CDR3 totals 14 residues. Per the germline V gene, CDR1 is DFQATT and CDR2 is SNEGSKA (reference sequence). Trimming removed 6 bases from V and 7 bases from J, with 19 bases in between. The CDR3 DNA sequence: TGCAGTGCCACGGGAGCTAGCCGTCGTAATGAGCAGTTCTTC. Translating gives CSATGASRRNEQFF.

The J gene is TRBJ1-4, the V gene TRBV28, with D possibly TRBD1 on 6 matching bases. The CDR3 extends over 14 amino acids. Trimming took 6 bases from V and 4 from J, leaving 12 bases between them. CDR1 is MDHEN and CDR2 is SYDVKM in the germline V gene. This chain's CDR3 is CASSRTGLNEKLFF. CDR3 DNA: TGTGCCAGCAGCCGAACAGGGCTTAATGAAAAACTGTTTTTT.

This clonotype was seen repeatedly, ten times or more. The chain couples TRBV3-1 to TRBJ2-7; 10 bases line up with TRBD1. Germline CDR1 is LGHDT and CDR2 is YNNKEL (reference sequence). The CDR3 totals 14 residues. V shed 4 bases, J shed 7 bases, and the junction held 7 bases outside the gene matches. CDR3 bases: TGTGCCAGCAGCCTGGGACAGGGGACGGGGGAGCAGTACTTC. This sequence encodes CASSLGQGTGEQYF.

CDR3 protein: CASSLAETGDGYTF. The CDR3 DNA sequence: TGTGCCAGCAGCTTAGCGGAAACAGGGGATGGCTACACCTTC. This chain connects TRBV11-1 to TRBJ1-2, with 7 bases identical to TRBD1. Germline V gives CDR1 SGHAT, CDR2 FQDESV (reference sequence). There are 14 residues in the CDR3. Trimming removed 0 bases from V and 6 bases from J; junction bases left unmatched: 4.

This clonotype was picked up many times. The V and J genes are TRBV10-1 and TRBJ2-3, with 9 bases fitting TRBD1. Germline-derived CDR1 and CDR2 are WNHNN and SYGVQD (reference sequence). The CDR3 contains 13 residues. V was clipped by 5 bases and J by 7 bases; unmatched bases: 4. The CDR3 spells CASSRDRANTQYF. CDR3 coding DNA: TGCGCCAGCAGTAGGGACAGGGCCAATACGCAGTATTTT.

V usage is TRBV4-2 and J usage is TRBJ2-2; TRBD2 agrees at 7 bases. The germline V gene has CDR1 LGHNA and CDR2 YNFKEQ. V was clipped by 1 base and J by 4 bases; unmatched bases: 9. CDR3 length equals 17 residues. The CDR3 reads CASSQGPAGMFTGELFF. For the CDR3, the DNA is TGTGCCAGCAGCCAAGGTCCAGCGGGAATGTTCACCGGGGAGCTGTTTTTT.

This clonotype was counted ten times or more. The chain couples TRBV5-1 to TRBJ2-2, with 10 bases fitting TRBD2. CDR1 is SGHRS and CDR2 is YFSETQ in the germline V gene. The CDR3 is 15 amino acids. Trimming at V came to 0 bases and at J to 14 bases, leaving 10 bases not matched to a gene. In DNA, the CDR3 is TGCGCCAGCAGCTTGGCCTGGACTAGCGGCCCACTCCTGTTTTTT. Residues: CASSLAWTSGPLLFF.

On this clonotype itself: A read error is possible here, since a much larger clone lies one base away. J is TRBJ2-7 and V is TRBV24-1; 7 nucleotides agree with TRBD2. This CDR3 has 17 residues. The germline gives CDR1 KGHDR, CDR2 SFDVKD. The V segment lost 3 bases and the J segment 7 bases; nucleotides outside the gene matches: 17. CDR3 protein: CATSDTTGTTDYNEQYF. The CDR3 region has the DNA TGTGCCACCAGTGATACCACCGGGACTACCGACTACAATGAGCAGTACTTC.

There are a few counts of this clonotype. This sequence joins TRBV27 and TRBJ1-4; D is unclear. This CDR3 has 17 amino acids. Between the trimmed V and J ends, which lost 3 bases and 5 bases, there was a span of 19 bases. Germline-derived CDR1 and CDR2 are MNHEY and SMNVEV (reference sequence). CDR3 sequence reads: CASSFSTDGGPNEKLFF. The CDR3 coding sequence is TGTGCCAGCAGTTTTTCTACCGACGGAGGACCAAATGAAAAACTGTTTTTT.

This clonotype was seen ten or more times. This chain connects TRBV13 to TRBJ2-1; no clear D gene. The V gene's germline CDR1 is PRHDT and CDR2 FYEKMQ (reference sequence). The V gene lost 0 bases and the J gene lost 0 bases, with 15 bases spanning the gap. This CDR3 is built from 18 residues. CDR3 DNA sequence: TGTGCCAGCAGCTTAGGTGGGTCTGACCTGAGCTCCTACAATGAGCAGTTCTTC. Its translation: CASSLGGSDLSSYNEQFF.